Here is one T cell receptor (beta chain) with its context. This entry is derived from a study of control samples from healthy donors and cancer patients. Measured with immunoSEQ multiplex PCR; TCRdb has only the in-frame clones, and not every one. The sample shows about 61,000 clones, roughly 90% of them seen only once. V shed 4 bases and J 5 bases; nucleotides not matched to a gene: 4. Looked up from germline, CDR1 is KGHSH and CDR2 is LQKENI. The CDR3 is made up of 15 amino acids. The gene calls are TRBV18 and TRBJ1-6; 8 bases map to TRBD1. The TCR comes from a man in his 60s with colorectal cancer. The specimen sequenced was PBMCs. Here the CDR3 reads CASSLTTGDNSPLHF. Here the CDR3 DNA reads TGTGCCAGCTCACTGACGACAGGGGATAATTCACCCCTCCACTTT.